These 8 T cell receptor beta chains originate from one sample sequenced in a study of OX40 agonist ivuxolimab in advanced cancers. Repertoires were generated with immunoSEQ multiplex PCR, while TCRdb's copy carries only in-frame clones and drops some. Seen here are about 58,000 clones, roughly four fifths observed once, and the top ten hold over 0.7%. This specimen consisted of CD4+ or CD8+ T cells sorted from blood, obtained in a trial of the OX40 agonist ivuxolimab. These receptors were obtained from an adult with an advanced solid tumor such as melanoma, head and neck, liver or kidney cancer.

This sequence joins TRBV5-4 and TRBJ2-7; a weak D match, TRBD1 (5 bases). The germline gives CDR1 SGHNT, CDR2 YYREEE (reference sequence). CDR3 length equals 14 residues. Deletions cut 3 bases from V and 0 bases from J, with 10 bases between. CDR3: CASSSQGFSYEQYF. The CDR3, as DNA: TGTGCCAGCAGCTCTCAGGGATTCTCCTACGAGCAGTACTTC.

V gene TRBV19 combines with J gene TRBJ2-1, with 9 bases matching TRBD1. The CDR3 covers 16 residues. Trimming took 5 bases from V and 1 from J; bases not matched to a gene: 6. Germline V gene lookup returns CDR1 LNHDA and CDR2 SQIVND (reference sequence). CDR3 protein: CASSANRGQSYNEQFF. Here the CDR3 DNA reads TGTGCCAGTAGTGCTAACAGGGGGCAATCCTACAATGAGCAGTTCTTC.

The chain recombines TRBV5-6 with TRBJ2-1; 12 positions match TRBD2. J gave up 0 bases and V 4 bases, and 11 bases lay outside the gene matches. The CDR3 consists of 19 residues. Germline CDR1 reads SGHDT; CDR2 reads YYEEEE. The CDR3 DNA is TGTGCCAGCAGCAGATTACTAGCGGGGGGCCCAAGCTCCTACAATGAGCAGTTCTTC. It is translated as CASSRLLAGGPSSYNEQFF.

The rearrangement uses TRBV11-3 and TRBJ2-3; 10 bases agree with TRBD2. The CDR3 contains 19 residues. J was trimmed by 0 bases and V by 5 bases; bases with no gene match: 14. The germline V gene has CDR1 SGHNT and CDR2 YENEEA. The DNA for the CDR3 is TGTGCCAGCAGCCGTAGGACCCTTAGCGGGGGGCCGAGCACAGATACGCAGTATTTT. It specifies CASSRRTLSGGPSTDTQYF.

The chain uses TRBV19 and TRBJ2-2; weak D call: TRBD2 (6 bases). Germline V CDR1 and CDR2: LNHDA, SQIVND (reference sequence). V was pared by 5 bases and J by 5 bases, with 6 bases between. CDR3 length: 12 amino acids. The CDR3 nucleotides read TGTGCCAGTAGTGGGGGGACCGGGGAGCTGTTTTTT. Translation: CASSGGTGELFF.

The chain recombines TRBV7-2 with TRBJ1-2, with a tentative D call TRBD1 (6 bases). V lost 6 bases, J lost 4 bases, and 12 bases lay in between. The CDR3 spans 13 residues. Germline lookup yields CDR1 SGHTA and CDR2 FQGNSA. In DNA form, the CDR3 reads TGTGCCAGCAGAGAACAGGGAACCTATGGCTACACCTTC. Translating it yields CASREQGTYGYTF. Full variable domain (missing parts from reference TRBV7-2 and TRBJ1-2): GAGVSQSPSNKVTEKGKDVELRCDPISGHTALYWYRQSLGQGLEFLIYFQGNSAPDKSGLPSDRFSAERTGGSVSTLTIQRTQQEDSAVYLCASREQGTYGYTFGSGTRLTVV.

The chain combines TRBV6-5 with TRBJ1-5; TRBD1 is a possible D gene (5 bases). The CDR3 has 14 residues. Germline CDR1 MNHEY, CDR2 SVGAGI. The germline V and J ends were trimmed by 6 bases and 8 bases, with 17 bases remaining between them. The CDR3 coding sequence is TGTGCCAGCAGCACCGGCGGGGCCAAGGAGCCCCAGCATTTT. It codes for CASSTGGAKEPQHF.

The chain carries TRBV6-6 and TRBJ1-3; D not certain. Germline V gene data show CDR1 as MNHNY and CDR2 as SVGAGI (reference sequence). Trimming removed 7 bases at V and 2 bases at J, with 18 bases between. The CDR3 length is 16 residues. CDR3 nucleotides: TGTGCCAGCACCCAAGACTCCGGGGTCCCTGGAAACACCATATATTTT. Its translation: CASTQDSGVPGNTIYF.